This T cell receptor (beta chain) was profiled in a study of OX40 agonist ivuxolimab in advanced cancers. Sequencing was performed with immunoSEQ multiplex PCR; in TCRdb, only in-frame clones are kept and a portion is missing. Here the sample spans roughly 80,000 clones, roughly 87% being singletons. The ends were cut back, 2 bases at V and 2 bases at J, with 9 bases in the middle. CDR1 and CDR2 from the germline V gene are LNHDA and SQIVND (reference sequence). The CDR3 contains 14 residues. Sequenced here: CD4+ or CD8+ T cells sorted from blood, sampled in a trial of the OX40 agonist ivuxolimab. The chain combines TRBV19 with TRBJ1-2; D not certain. The receptor comes from an adult with an advanced solid tumor such as melanoma, head and neck, liver or kidney cancer. As DNA, the CDR3 is TGTGCCAGTAGTATAAGCCTGCCCAACTATGGCTACACCTTC. This encodes CASSISLPNYGYTF.